Following are 22 T cell receptor beta chains from one sample sequenced in a study of beta chain features in type 1 diabetes. Study-level results: All four CD4+ subsets from Type 1 diabetes patients carried moderately but significantly shorter TCRB CDR3s.

The authors reverse transcribed all of the isolated RNA, so sequencing captured expressed TCRB transcripts. Here immunoSEQ multiplex PCR was the method, and the copy in TCRdb shows in-frame clones only, minus some. Of a few hundred thousand clones listed, roughly a quarter were seen once; the top ten hold around 0.013%. Their antigens are not known. Material: naive CD4+ T cells from blood. The receptors originated from a woman in her 30s with type 1 diabetes.

With respect to this clone: The junction and the germline gene differ at one end; a read error may be behind it. J is TRBJ2-3 and V is TRBV6-5; 7 nucleotides match TRBD2. The CDR3 runs to 15 residues. Germline loops: CDR1 MNHEY, CDR2 SVGAGI. CDR3 nucleotides: TGTGCCAGCAGTCACTCGGGGCAGGGAGGGGATACGCAGTATTTT. Its translation: CASSHSGQGGDTQYF.

J is TRBJ2-5 and V is TRBV7-9; the D is unclear. This CDR3 contains 11 residues. CDR1 SEHNR and CDR2 FQNEAQ come from the germline V gene (reference sequence). The V end lost 3 bases, the J end lost 5 bases, and 4 bases lay between the germline ends. The CDR3 region is CASSFLETQYF. The CDR3 bases are TGTGCCAGCAGCTTCCTGGAGACCCAGTACTTC. Combining the CDR3 with reference TRBV7-9 and TRBJ2-5 gives the whole variable domain DTGVSQNPRHKITKRGQNVTFRCDPISEHNRLYWYRQTLGQGPEFLTYFQNEAQLEKSRLLSDRFSAERPKGSFSTLEIQRTEQGDSAMYLCASSFLETQYFGPGTRLLVL.

This clone was seen a handful of times. This chain links TRBV7-8 with TRBJ1-4, with a possible D match to TRBD1 (6 bases). Germline loops: CDR1 SGHVS, CDR2 FQNEAQ. The V end lost 5 bases, the J end lost 3 bases, and 19 bases lay between the germline ends. The CDR3 sequence is 17 residues long. The CDR3 region is CASSMTYRGQANEKLFF. DNA of the CDR3: TGTGCCAGCAGCATGACTTACCGGGGACAAGCTAATGAAAAACTGTTTTTT.

This clone was seen only a few times. The rearrangement uses TRBV4-1 and TRBJ1-4; 8 bases fit TRBD1. V lost 3 bases, J lost 8 bases, and 11 bases stayed unmatched. The germline CDR1 and CDR2 sequences are MGHRA and YSYEKL. The CDR3 runs to 16 residues. The CDR3 is CASSQGNGQGAEKLFF. The CDR3 DNA follows: TGCGCCAGCAGCCAGGGTAATGGACAGGGAGCGGAAAAACTGTTTTTT.

The V gene is TRBV7-9, the J gene TRBJ2-3, with 11 bases identical to TRBD2. This CDR3 has 14 residues. CDR1 and CDR2 from the germline V gene are SEHNR and FQNEAQ (reference sequence). The junction had 4 bases not matched to a gene; V was cut back by 7 bases and J by 4 bases. The CDR3 DNA follows: TGTGCCAGCATTATAGCGGGGGGGCCAGATACGCAGTATTTT. Translated, it gives CASIIAGGPDTQYF. Complete variable domain (other parts from reference TRBV7-9 and TRBJ2-3): DTGVSQNPRHKITKRGQNVTFRCDPISEHNRLYWYRQTLGQGPEFLTYFQNEAQLEKSRLLSDRFSAERPKGSFSTLEIQRTEQGDSAMYLCASIIAGGPDTQYFGPGTRLTVL.

This clone was seen a few times. The chain joins TRBV4-1 to TRBJ2-2, with D possibly being TRBD1 (6 bases). V was trimmed by 3 bases and J by 4 bases, leaving 15 bases between them. CDR3 length equals 16 residues. The germline V gene encodes CDR1 MGHRA and CDR2 YSYEKL. CDR3 region: CASSHPRGRGTGELFF. In nucleotides, the CDR3 is TGCGCCAGCAGCCACCCTAGGGGCAGGGGCACCGGGGAGCTGTTTTTT.

In this sample, this clone turned up once. The V gene is TRBV5-1, the J gene TRBJ2-7, with 10 bases lining up with TRBD1. Germline values: CDR1 SGHRS, CDR2 YFSETQ. With 3 bases clipped from V and 4 bases from J, the junction kept 4 bases outside the gene matches. The CDR3 consists of 14 residues. CDR3 sequence: CASSSGTGVYEQYF. As DNA, the CDR3 is TGCGCCAGCAGCTCTGGGACAGGGGTGTACGAGCAGTACTTC.

This sequence joins TRBV4-2 and TRBJ1-2, with 9 positions matching TRBD1. The length of the CDR3 is 15 residues. Trimming removed 4 bases from V and 4 bases from J; junction bases left unmatched: 7. Germline V gene sequence: CDR1 LGHNA, CDR2 YNFKEQ. The CDR3 DNA sequence: TGTGCCAGCAGCCGGACCGGGACAGGGTCCTATGGCTACACCTTC. Translated, it gives CASSRTGTGSYGYTF.

The genes are TRBV30 and TRBJ1-1; 7 nucleotides line up with TRBD1. This CDR3 is built from 13 residues. Germline assignment: CDR1 GTSNPN and CDR2 SVGIG (reference sequence). Trimming cost V 7 bases and J 1 base; bases outside gene matches: 6. CDR3 in amino acids: CAYAGTENTEAFF. The CDR3 DNA reads TGTGCCTACGCAGGGACAGAGAACACTGAAGCTTTCTTT.

In this sample, this clone turned up a few times. The V and J genes are TRBV2 and TRBJ2-2; 7 positions match TRBD2. The CDR3 runs 14 residues. V shed 6 bases and J 7 bases; nucleotides not matched to a gene: 8. Germline assignment: CDR1 SNHLY and CDR2 FYNNEI. The CDR3 spells CASRWLREDGELFF. CDR3 sequence (DNA): TGTGCCAGCAGATGGCTTCGGGAGGACGGGGAGCTGTTTTTT.

This clone was seen only a few times. The chain carries TRBV15 and TRBJ2-5, with 8 bases identical to TRBD2. The CDR3 spans 15 residues. CDR1 is LNHNV and CDR2 is YYDKDF in the germline V gene (reference sequence). J was trimmed by 5 bases and V by 3 bases; bases with no gene match: 8. The DNA for the CDR3 is TGTGCCACCAGCAGTCCGGGACTAGTTGGGGAGACCCAGTACTTC. Translation gives CATSSPGLVGETQYF.

There are a few counts of this clone. V gene TRBV7-2 combines with J gene TRBJ2-6; tentative D call: TRBD2 (6 bases). CDR1 and CDR2 (germline): SGHTA, FQGNSA. This CDR3 comprises 16 residues. V lost 1 base and J lost 2, with 9 bases in between. Here the CDR3 reads CASSLGIAAGANVLTF. For the CDR3, the DNA is TGTGCCAGCAGCTTAGGTATAGCGGCTGGGGCCAACGTCCTGACTTTC.

The chain joins TRBV18 to TRBJ2-1, with D uncertain. V was trimmed by 2 bases and J by 7 bases, leaving 9 bases between them. This CDR3 contains 13 residues. The V gene's germline CDR1 is KGHSH and CDR2 LQKENI. The CDR3 nucleotides are TGTGCCAGCTCACCAAACTTCTGGAATGAGCAGTTCTTC. Its translation: CASSPNFWNEQFF. Drawing the rest from reference TRBV18 and TRBJ2-1, the complete variable domain is NAGVMQNPRHLVRRRGQEARLRCSPMKGHSHVYWYRQLPEEGLKFMVYLQKENIIDESGMPKERFSAEFPKEGPSILRIQQVVRGDSAAYFCASSPNFWNEQFFGPGTRLTVL.

The chain links TRBV25-1 to TRBJ2-7; 9 bases map to TRBD1. CDR3 length: 15 amino acids. The junction had 10 bases not matched to a gene; V was cut back by 2 bases and J by 8 bases. Germline loops: CDR1 MGHDK, CDR2 SYGVNS. The CDR3 here is CASSEPGTGTGKQYF. DNA for the CDR3: TGTGCCAGCAGTGAACCCGGGACAGGGACGGGGAAGCAGTACTTC.

The genes are TRBV28 and TRBJ2-1; maybe TRBD1 (5 bases). The CDR3 covers 15 residues. Trimming took 5 bases from V and 2 from J, leaving 13 bases between them. The germline CDR1 and CDR2 sequences are MDHEN and SYDVKM. CDR3 coding DNA: TGTGCCAGCAGTGTCCCCGACAGAACCTACAATGAGCAGTTCTTC. It specifies CASSVPDRTYNEQFF.

The chain uses TRBV14 and TRBJ2-7; TRBD2 matches 12 bases. J lost 4 bases, V lost 4 bases, and 8 bases had no gene match. Germline CDR1 is SGHDN and CDR2 is FVKESK. CDR3 size: 16 residues. The CDR3 reads CASSRRLAGGPYEQYF. The CDR3 DNA reads TGTGCCAGCAGCCGACGCCTAGCGGGAGGGCCGTACGAGCAGTACTTC. Based on the CDR3 plus reference TRBV14 and TRBJ2-7, the full variable domain is EAGVTQFPSHSVIEKGQTVTLRCDPISGHDNLYWYRRVMGKEIKFLLHFVKESKQDESGMPNNRFLAERTGGTYSTLKVQPAELEDSGVYFCASSRRLAGGPYEQYFGPGTRLTVT.

This clone was counted a few times. The rearrangement uses TRBV7-9 and TRBJ2-1; D is unresolved. The CDR3 extends over 11 amino acids. Germline-derived CDR1 and CDR2 are SEHNR and FQNEAQ (reference sequence). The germline V and J ends were trimmed by 7 bases and 5 bases, with 6 bases remaining between them. The CDR3 nucleotides are TGTGCCAGCACCCAGGACAATGAGCAGTTCTTC. This codes for CASTQDNEQFF.

The chain is built from TRBV9 and TRBJ2-3, with D hard to call. This CDR3 is 14 amino acids long. Trimming took off 0 bases at V and 2 bases at J, with 7 bases between the two ends. The germline CDR1 and CDR2 sequences are SGDLS and YYNGEE. Here the CDR3 reads CASSVGVSTDTQYF. Here the CDR3 DNA reads TGTGCCAGCAGCGTAGGCGTCTCCACAGATACGCAGTATTTT.

This clone was picked up a small number of times. This CDR3 is also generated by other DNA sequences in the sample. The genes are TRBV30 and TRBJ2-5; D gene unclear. V dropped 0 bases and J dropped 1 base, with 6 bases sitting between them. The CDR3 consists of 13 residues. Looked up from germline, CDR1 is GTSNPN and CDR2 is SVGIG (reference sequence). The CDR3 coding sequence is TGTGCCTGGAGTGTACAAAGCCAAGAGACCCAGTACTTC. Translation: CAWSVQSQETQYF. The complete variable domain, with remaining parts taken from reference TRBV30 and TRBJ2-5, reads SQTIHQWPATLVQPVGSPLSLECTVEGTSNPNLYWYRQAAGRGLQLLFYSVGIGQISSEVPQNLSASRPQDRQFILSSKKLLLSDSGFYLCAWSVQSQETQYFGPGTRLLVL.

This clone was observed a few times. The chain employs TRBV7-2 and TRBJ1-2; maybe TRBD1 (6 bases). Germline V CDR1 and CDR2: SGHTA, FQGNSA. This CDR3 is built from 12 residues. Trimming cost V 6 bases and J 6 bases, with 11 bases left between them. CDR3 sequence reads: CASSSGEDGYTF. CDR3 DNA: TGTGCCAGCAGTTCAGGGGAAGATGGCTACACCTTC.

This chain links TRBV19 with TRBJ2-1, with D possibly being TRBD2 (5 bases). V was clipped by 3 bases and J by 7 bases, with 13 bases between them. This CDR3 has 14 amino acids. The germline V gene encodes CDR1 LNHDA and CDR2 SQIVND (reference sequence). The CDR3 loop is CASSIMGTGNEQFF. The CDR3 DNA sequence: TGTGCCAGTAGTATCATGGGTACGGGGAATGAGCAGTTCTTC.

This clone was observed a handful of times. This rearrangement joins TRBV7-9 to TRBJ2-3; D gene uncertain. CDR1 and CDR2 (germline): SEHNR, FQNEAQ (reference sequence). This CDR3 has 13 residues. Deletions cut 3 bases from V and 2 bases from J, with 6 bases between. CDR3 bases: TGTGCCAGCAGCTTTTCACACACAGATACGCAGTATTTT. Amino acids: CASSFSHTDTQYF. The variable domain in full, completed from reference TRBV7-9 and TRBJ2-3, reads DTGVSQNPRHKITKRGQNVTFRCDPISEHNRLYWYRQTLGQGPEFLTYFQNEAQLEKSRLLSDRFSAERPKGSFSTLEIQRTEQGDSAMYLCASSFSHTDTQYFGPGTRLTVL.